The sample holds a few counts of the clone carrying this T cell receptor (beta chain). What it binds is not known. The record originates from a study of T cell repertoires in cytomegalovirus infection. A single record per CDR3 protein comes from TCRdb applying MiXCR to the reads. The table lists 100,000 to 120,000 distinct CDR3 sequences, 30% of them singletons. The CDR3 extends over 14 amino acids. Trimming cost V 3 bases and J 1 base, with 6 bases left between them. V gene TRBV12-3 or TRBV12-4 combines with J gene TRBJ2-2; D is unclear. The sample consisted of CD8+ T cells from cultured PBMCs, taken from culture after CMV antigen stimulation. This sequence originates from a human donor in good health (CMV status not recorded). Some clones in this sample may be carry-over from other donors' samples. The CDR3 nucleotides are TGTGCCAGCAGTTTTGCGGAGAACACCGGGGAGCTGTTTTTT. Translated, it gives CASSFAENTGELFF.